The 14 T cell receptor beta chains below come from one sample, sequenced in a study of T cells after somatic rescue of genetic block. Repertoires were generated with immunoSEQ multiplex PCR, while TCRdb's copy carries only in-frame clones and drops some. Among some 12,000 clones listed, over 60% were seen once. Sample: peripheral blood mononuclear cells (PBMCs). Source of these receptors: a boy aged 10-17 years.

This chain's CDR3 is CASSLTRGINYGYTF. The CDR3 bases are TGTGCCAGCAGTTTAACCAGGGGGATAAACTATGGCTACACCTTC. The chain uses TRBV6-1 and TRBJ1-2; 7 bases are a match to TRBD1. Germline lookup yields CDR1 MNHNS and CDR2 SASEGT. CDR3 size: 15 residues. V lost 5 bases to trimming and J lost 2 bases; unmatched junction nucleotides: 8.

In this sample, this clone turned up a few times. The chain combines TRBV2 with TRBJ2-7; tentative D call: TRBD2 (6 bases). Trimming shortened V by 2 bases and J by 2 bases, and 10 bases separated the two germline ends. The CDR3 is made up of 14 amino acids. Germline CDR1 is SNHLY and CDR2 is FYNNEI. The CDR3 DNA sequence: TGTGCCAGCAGTGAAATCGGACTAACCTACGAGCAGTACTTC. It encodes CASSEIGLTYEQYF.

The chain carries TRBV7-9 and TRBJ1-3; 11 nucleotides align to TRBD1. This CDR3 contains 18 residues. The trim removed 5 bases at V and 0 bases at J, leaving 9 bases unmatched. Germline assignment: CDR1 SEHNR and CDR2 FQNEAQ (reference sequence). CDR3 in DNA: TGTGCCAGCAGCCCATGGGTAGGGACAGGGGGCTCTGGAAACACCATATATTTT. Translated: CASSPWVGTGGSGNTIYF. Together with reference TRBV7-9 and TRBJ1-3, the CDR3 gives the full variable domain: DTGVSQNPRHKITKRGQNVTFRCDPISEHNRLYWYRQTLGQGPEFLTYFQNEAQLEKSRLLSDRFSAERPKGSFSTLEIQRTEQGDSAMYLCASSPWVGTGGSGNTIYFGEGSWLTVV.

The CDR3 here is CASSEDRDPYIPANYGYTF. DNA of the CDR3: TGTGCCAGCAGTGAAGATAGAGACCCATATATACCGGCTAACTATGGCTACACCTTC. The chain is built from TRBV2 and TRBJ1-2; no definite D call. Between the trimmed V and J ends, which lost 1 base and 0 bases, there was a span of 21 bases. CDR3 length equals 19 residues. Germline CDR1 SNHLY, CDR2 FYNNEI.

In its sample, this clone ranks as medium-sized. The chain uses TRBV7-9 and TRBJ2-1; D remains unclear. This CDR3 comprises 15 residues. V dropped 1 base and J dropped 0 bases, with 7 bases sitting between them. The germline V gene has CDR1 SEHNR and CDR2 FQNEAQ (reference sequence). CDR3 loop: CASSLDWGSYNEQFF. Here the CDR3 DNA reads TGTGCCAGCAGCTTAGACTGGGGCTCCTACAATGAGCAGTTCTTC.

V usage is TRBV6-5 and J usage is TRBJ2-3; 12 nucleotides agree with TRBD2. V shed 6 bases and J 7 bases; nucleotides not matched to a gene: 8. The CDR3 extends over 15 amino acids. CDR1 MNHEY and CDR2 SVGAGI come from the germline V gene. CDR3 bases: TGTGCCAGCAGCCCTCTAGCGGGGGGGCCGAATACGCAGTATTTT. Protein: CASSPLAGGPNTQYF.

The V gene is TRBV27, the J gene TRBJ2-3; 12 bases agree with TRBD2. The CDR3 loop spans 17 amino acids. Trimming at V came to 8 bases and at J to 0 bases, leaving 9 bases not matched to a gene. CDR1 and CDR2 from the germline V gene are MNHEY and SMNVEV (reference sequence). The CDR3 region has the DNA TGTGCCAGCGCCCCACTAGCGGGAGGCCATAGCACAGATACGCAGTATTTT. Its translation: CASAPLAGGHSTDTQYF.

In this sample, this clone is medium-sized. The chain is built from TRBV10-3 and TRBJ2-7; 8 bases map to TRBD1. CDR3 length: 15 residues. V trimming: 3 bases; J trimming: 1 base; junction bases outside the gene matches: 5. Germline V gene lookup returns CDR1 ENHRY and CDR2 SYGVKD. The CDR3 DNA is TGTGCCATCAGTGACGGACAGGGTAGTTCCTACGAGCAGTACTTC. This encodes CAISDGQGSSYEQYF.

J is TRBJ2-3 and V is TRBV21-1. TRBV21-1 is assigned pseudogene status. The CDR3 sequence is 18 residues long. CDR3 loop: CASSKGSKGTLFTDTQYF. In nucleotides, the CDR3 is TGTGCCAGCAGCAAAGGGAGTAAGGGGACCCTTTTCACAGATACGCAGTATTTT.

The chain joins TRBV7-8 to TRBJ2-1; 9 bases match TRBD1. The length of the CDR3 is 15 residues. Germline CDR1 reads SGHVS; CDR2 reads FQNEAQ. Trimming removed 3 bases from V and 6 bases from J; junction bases left unmatched: 6. CDR3 sequence: CASSFRDRDFNEQFF. Here the CDR3 DNA reads TGTGCCAGCAGCTTCCGGGACAGGGATTTCAATGAGCAGTTCTTC.

The chain couples TRBV28 to TRBJ1-4; maybe TRBD1 (5 bases). The CDR3 contains 16 residues. V was clipped by 3 bases and J by 4 bases, with 15 bases between them. Germline assignment: CDR1 MDHEN and CDR2 SYDVKM. CDR3 region: CASSFGQGRNNEKLFF. In DNA, the CDR3 is TGTGCCAGCAGTTTCGGGCAGGGTCGTAATAATGAAAAACTGTTTTTT.

The V and J genes are TRBV6-1 and TRBJ1-2, with 9 bases aligning to TRBD1. CDR3 length: 14 residues. J was trimmed by 6 bases and V by 5 bases; bases with no gene match: 7. Germline lookup yields CDR1 MNHNS and CDR2 SASEGT. CDR3 DNA sequence: TGTGCCAGCAGTAGACAGGGGGGTCTGGATGGCTACACCTTC. Translating gives CASSRQGGLDGYTF.

This chain links TRBV5-1 with TRBJ2-2; the D call may be TRBD1 or TRBD2 (6 bases each). This CDR3 spans 15 amino acids. V was pared by 0 bases and J by 4 bases, with 10 bases between. CDR1 and CDR2 from the germline V gene are SGHRS and YFSETQ. The CDR3 coding sequence is TGCGCCAGCAGCTTGGTCCGGGGGCCCACCGGGGAGCTGTTTTTT. Its translation: CASSLVRGPTGELFF.

The chain uses TRBV5-3 and TRBJ1-1, with 9 bases matching TRBD1. TRBV5-3 is an open reading frame, and its role is uncertain. Trimming removed 0 bases from V and 3 bases from J; junction bases left unmatched: 3. The CDR3 is 15 amino acids. CDR3: CARSLVRDRDTEAFF. CDR3 coding DNA: TGTGCCAGAAGCTTGGTTAGGGACAGGGACACTGAAGCTTTCTTT.